These T cell receptor beta chains were read from a single sample in a study of blood T cells in healthy people across ages. TCRdb re-derived calls from the 5' RACE reads in MiXCR, one entry per CDR3 protein. The profile shows approximately 790,000 distinct CDR3 sequences, 60% to 80% of them singletons. The sample taken for sequencing was blood. Receptors originate from a man in his thirties or forties in good health. Both conserved end residues are part of each CDR3. Fields, in order: J gene, clone size, V gene, D gene, CDR3 protein, CDR3 DNA. D genes are given only for firm matches. The size field is filled for only some rows; it gives once, few, many or a size class.

j_call: TRBJ1-1; clone_size: .; v_call: TRBV24-1; d_call: TRBD1; cdr3_aa: CATSETGQGNTEAFF; cdr3_nt: TGTGCCACCAGTGAAACGGGACAGGGAAACACTGAAGCTTTCTTT
j_call: TRBJ2-7; clone_size: few; v_call: TRBV12-3/TRBV12-4; d_call: .; cdr3_aa: CASSQTPGSYEQYF; cdr3_nt: TGTGCCAGCAGCCAGACGCCCGGATCCTACGAGCAGTACTTC
j_call: TRBJ1-2; clone_size: .; v_call: TRBV14; d_call: .; cdr3_aa: CASSPDSLYGYTF; cdr3_nt: TGTGCCAGCAGCCCGGACAGCCTATATGGCTACACCTTC
j_call: TRBJ2-1; clone_size: .; v_call: TRBV12-3/TRBV12-4; d_call: .; cdr3_aa: CASSSPLAADSYNEQFF; cdr3_nt: TGTGCCAGCAGTTCCCCCCTCGCAGCGGACTCCTACAATGAGCAGTTCTTC
j_call: TRBJ2-7; clone_size: .; v_call: TRBV7-9; d_call: .; cdr3_aa: CASSETGVQNSYEQYF; cdr3_nt: TGTGCCAGCAGTGAAACGGGGGTCCAAAACTCCTACGAGCAGTACTTC
j_call: TRBJ1-1; clone_size: .; v_call: TRBV15; d_call: .; cdr3_aa: CATSRDRGASEAFF; cdr3_nt: TGTGCCACCAGCAGAGATCGGGGAGCGTCTGAAGCTTTCTTT
j_call: TRBJ2-1; clone_size: .; v_call: TRBV3-1; d_call: TRBD2; cdr3_aa: CASSQDGGGGESEQFF; cdr3_nt: TGTGCCAGCAGCCAAGATGGGGGCGGGGGGGAAAGTGAGCAGTTCTTC
j_call: TRBJ1-1; clone_size: .; v_call: TRBV7-9; d_call: .; cdr3_aa: CASSWGGHPDTEAFF; cdr3_nt: TGTGCCAGCAGCTGGGGGGGGCACCCTGACACTGAAGCTTTCTTT
j_call: TRBJ1-1; clone_size: .; v_call: TRBV6-2/TRBV6-3; d_call: .; cdr3_aa: CASSSWGVRTEAFF; cdr3_nt: TGTGCCAGCAGTTCGTGGGGAGTGCGGACTGAAGCTTTCTTT
j_call: TRBJ2-1; clone_size: .; v_call: TRBV6-5; d_call: .; cdr3_aa: CASTTHQGGRQFF; cdr3_nt: TGTGCCAGCACAACGCACCAGGGGGGGCGGCAGTTCTTC
j_call: TRBJ2-5; clone_size: .; v_call: TRBV3-1; d_call: TRBD2; cdr3_aa: CASSPRLAGTQETQYF; cdr3_nt: TGTGCCAGCAGCCCAAGACTAGCGGGGACTCAAGAGACCCAGTACTTC
j_call: TRBJ2-7; clone_size: .; v_call: TRBV20-1; d_call: .; cdr3_aa: CSASPGATYEQYF; cdr3_nt: TGCAGTGCTTCCCCGGGGGCGACCTACGAGCAGTACTTC
j_call: TRBJ1-2; clone_size: .; v_call: TRBV2; d_call: .; cdr3_aa: CASSEGIARYGYTF; cdr3_nt: TGTGCCAGCAGTGAAGGGATCGCCAGATATGGCTACACCTTC
j_call: TRBJ2-1; clone_size: .; v_call: TRBV6-6; d_call: TRBD1; cdr3_aa: CASSSLTGGLNEQFF; cdr3_nt: TGTGCCAGCAGTTCCTTAACAGGGGGCTTGAATGAGCAGTTCTTC
j_call: TRBJ2-3; clone_size: few; v_call: TRBV7-2; d_call: .; cdr3_aa: CASSFYPGQLSTDTQYF; cdr3_nt: TGTGCCAGCAGCTTCTACCCAGGCCAACTAAGCACAGATACGCAGTATTTT
j_call: TRBJ2-3; clone_size: few; v_call: TRBV20-1; d_call: TRBD2; cdr3_aa: CSERLAGIADTQYF; cdr3_nt: TGCAGTGAACGACTAGCGGGGATCGCAGATACGCAGTATTTT
j_call: TRBJ1-2; clone_size: .; v_call: TRBV10-3; d_call: .; cdr3_aa: CAISESGTRYGYTF; cdr3_nt: TGTGCCATCAGTGAGTCGGGGACGAGGTATGGCTACACCTTC
j_call: TRBJ2-7; clone_size: .; v_call: TRBV20-1; d_call: TRBD2; cdr3_aa: CSARGGIAGSYEQYF; cdr3_nt: TGCAGTGCTAGAGGAGGGATAGCGGGGTCCTACGAGCAGTACTTC
j_call: TRBJ2-5; clone_size: .; v_call: TRBV6-1; d_call: TRBD2; cdr3_aa: CASCEAGELVQYF; cdr3_nt: TGTGCCAGCTGCGAAGCGGGGGAATTGGTCCAGTACTTC
j_call: TRBJ2-5; clone_size: once; v_call: TRBV6-5; d_call: .; cdr3_aa: CASSYSTGGPSDMETQYF; cdr3_nt: TGTGCCAGCAGTTACTCGACAGGCGGTCCAAGCGATATGGAGACCCAGTACTTC
j_call: TRBJ2-5; clone_size: .; v_call: TRBV7-6; d_call: .; cdr3_aa: CASSLGWGQMETQYF; cdr3_nt: TGTGCCAGCAGCTTAGGGTGGGGGCAAATGGAGACCCAGTACTTC
j_call: TRBJ2-3; clone_size: few; v_call: TRBV6-5; d_call: .; cdr3_aa: CASSYTATDTQYF; cdr3_nt: TGTGCCAGCAGTTACACAGCAACAGATACGCAGTATTTT
j_call: TRBJ1-4; clone_size: .; v_call: TRBV6-2/TRBV6-3; d_call: .; cdr3_aa: CASSRQSNEKLFF; cdr3_nt: TGTGCCAGCAGCCGACAGAGTAATGAAAAACTGTTTTTT
j_call: TRBJ2-3; clone_size: .; v_call: TRBV6-2/TRBV6-3; d_call: .; cdr3_aa: CASSSLRTQYF; cdr3_nt: TGTGCCAGCAGTTCCCTCCGTACGCAGTATTTT
j_call: TRBJ1-1; clone_size: many; v_call: TRBV12-3/TRBV12-4; d_call: .; cdr3_aa: CASSYRNPNTEAFF; cdr3_nt: TGTGCCAGCAGCTACAGGAATCCGAACACTGAAGCTTTCTTT
j_call: TRBJ2-1; clone_size: .; v_call: TRBV4-3; d_call: TRBD1; cdr3_aa: CASSQDGTGGPNEQFF; cdr3_nt: TGCGCCAGCAGCCAAGATGGGACAGGGGGCCCCAATGAGCAGTTCTTC
j_call: TRBJ2-7; clone_size: .; v_call: TRBV27; d_call: .; cdr3_aa: CASRPTYNSYEQYF; cdr3_nt: TGTGCCAGCAGGCCGACTTATAATTCCTACGAGCAGTACTTC
j_call: TRBJ2-7; clone_size: .; v_call: TRBV20-1; d_call: .; cdr3_aa: CSARAALNDYEQYF; cdr3_nt: TGCAGTGCTAGAGCAGCTTTAAATGACTACGAGCAGTACTTC
j_call: TRBJ2-3; clone_size: .; v_call: TRBV2; d_call: .; cdr3_aa: CATDEIKGGVSTDTQYF; cdr3_nt: TGTGCCACCGACGAAATCAAGGGCGGGGTTAGCACAGATACGCAGTATTTT
j_call: TRBJ2-7; clone_size: .; v_call: TRBV28; d_call: TRBD2; cdr3_aa: CASSFPALAGTEQYF; cdr3_nt: TGTGCCAGCAGTTTTCCCGCACTAGCGGGGACCGAGCAGTACTTC
j_call: TRBJ2-7; clone_size: .; v_call: TRBV6-1; d_call: .; cdr3_aa: CASSGAGASYEQYF; cdr3_nt: TGTGCCAGCAGTGGGGCAGGGGCCTCCTACGAGCAGTACTTC
j_call: TRBJ2-7; clone_size: .; v_call: TRBV20-1; d_call: TRBD2; cdr3_aa: CSARDQRGGYDEQYF; cdr3_nt: TGCAGTGCTAGAGATCAGCGGGGGGGCTATGACGAGCAGTACTTC
j_call: TRBJ2-1; clone_size: .; v_call: TRBV11-1; d_call: .; cdr3_aa: CASSVRDLRSYNEQFF; cdr3_nt: TGTGCCAGCAGCGTCCGGGACCTACGCTCCTACAATGAGCAGTTCTTC
j_call: TRBJ2-3; clone_size: .; v_call: TRBV29-1; d_call: TRBD1; cdr3_aa: CSVVRQGEHTQYF; cdr3_nt: TGCAGCGTTGTGCGTCAGGGGGAACATACGCAGTATTTT
j_call: TRBJ2-7; clone_size: many; v_call: TRBV7-2; d_call: TRBD1; cdr3_aa: CASSPGQGRYEQYF; cdr3_nt: TGTGCCAGCAGCCCCGGACAGGGCCGCTACGAGCAGTACTTC
j_call: TRBJ2-7; clone_size: .; v_call: TRBV28; d_call: .; cdr3_aa: CASSFGKPYEQYF; cdr3_nt: TGTGCCAGCAGTTTTGGCAAACCCTACGAGCAGTACTTC
j_call: TRBJ2-5; clone_size: few; v_call: TRBV6-5; d_call: .; cdr3_aa: CASSSAGTPQYF; cdr3_nt: TGTGCCAGCAGCTCCGCCGGGACTCCCCAGTACTTC
j_call: TRBJ2-3; clone_size: .; v_call: TRBV7-8; d_call: .; cdr3_aa: CASSLGKVSAEDTQYF; cdr3_nt: TGTGCCAGCAGCTTAGGCAAGGTCTCGGCGGAAGATACGCAGTATTTT
j_call: TRBJ1-2; clone_size: .; v_call: TRBV29-1; d_call: .; cdr3_aa: CSVPINYGYTF; cdr3_nt: TGCAGCGTCCCCATTAACTATGGCTACACCTTC
j_call: TRBJ1-1; clone_size: .; v_call: TRBV9; d_call: .; cdr3_aa: CASSPSGTYFVGTEAFF; cdr3_nt: TGTGCCAGCAGCCCCTCCGGTACTTACTTCGTGGGCACTGAAGCTTTCTTT